This T cell receptor (beta chain) stems from a study of Tregs in tolerant kidney transplant recipients. General study findings and limits: This study did not directly address biological reproducibility. The most relevant donor-specific Treg TCRbeta repertoire apparently came from expansion with activated donor B cells.

Unstimulated regulatory T cells (CD4+CD25+CD127-), CD4+CD25- non-regulatory cells, CD4 and CD8 cells were FACS-sorted from thawed PBMCs. A remark on this clone: Its target is unknown.

V shed 1 base, J shed 8 bases, and the junction held 4 bases outside the gene matches. The CDR3 has 12 residues. Germline CDR1 GTSNPN, CDR2 SVGIG (reference sequence). Sequencing was performed with immunoSEQ multiplex PCR; in TCRdb, only in-frame clones are kept and a portion is missing. The sample yields some 250,000 clones, roughly 84% seen once. Sequences were obtained from CD4+ T cells from blood. The sequence came from a human donor in good health. The chain employs TRBV30 and TRBJ2-7; 8 bases fit TRBD1. CDR3 region: CAWSDQGAKQYF. For the CDR3, the DNA is TGTGCCTGGAGTGACCAGGGGGCGAAGCAGTACTTC.